The T cell receptor (beta chain) under discussion was sequenced for a study of regulatory T cells in long-lasting Graves disease. Study-level results: Persistent disease exhibited a predilection for TRBV28, TRBJ1-2 and TRBJ2-5. The researchers studied only peripheral blood, not thyroid tissue.

CDR3 regions were amplified by Arm-PCR using iRepertoire HTBI primers to build TCR beta libraries. MiXCR was run by TCRdb on the multiplex PCR reads, yielding one entry per CDR3 protein. The table shows fewer than 500,000 distinct CDR3 sequences, with roughly 17% occurring only once. Time point denoted: newly diagnosed GD, antithyroid drugs for less than 3 months. PBMC-derived RNA was used for the TCR library. CDR1 and CDR2 (germline): SGHTA, FQGNSA. V lost 6 bases and J lost 4; bases outside the gene matches: 9. The CDR3 loop spans 15 amino acids. In this sample, this clonotype turned up many times. The target antigen is unknown. This sample also appeared in a second study, on T cells in Graves' hyperthyroidism and ophthalmopathy. As that study records: The HTBI primer set was used in a first-round RT-PCR of the TCR CDR3. In the blood, most expanded thyroid clonotypes above 0.001 appeared as well.

The sequenced sample was peripheral blood mononuclear cells (PBMCs), obtained at new diagnosis, from a patient treated with antithyroid drugs. This chain joins TRBV7-2 and TRBJ2-1; TRBD1 matches at 7 bases. This sequence originates from a man aged 40-49 years with Graves disease. Written as DNA, the CDR3 is TGTGCCAGCAGTCACCGGGACAGACGTTACAATGAGCAGTTCTTC. Its translation is CASSHRDRRYNEQFF.